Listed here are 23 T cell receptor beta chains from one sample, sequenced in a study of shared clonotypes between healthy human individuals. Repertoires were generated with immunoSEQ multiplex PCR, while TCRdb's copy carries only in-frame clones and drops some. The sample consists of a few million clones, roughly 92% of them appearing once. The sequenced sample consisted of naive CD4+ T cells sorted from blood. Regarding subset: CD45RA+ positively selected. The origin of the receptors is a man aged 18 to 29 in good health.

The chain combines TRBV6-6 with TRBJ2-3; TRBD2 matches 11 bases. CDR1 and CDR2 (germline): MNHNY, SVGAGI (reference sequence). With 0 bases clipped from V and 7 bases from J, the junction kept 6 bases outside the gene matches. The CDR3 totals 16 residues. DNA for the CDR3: TGTGCCAGCAGTTACTCGGCTAGCGGGGGGCCCCATACGCAGTATTTT. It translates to CASSYSASGGPHTQYF.

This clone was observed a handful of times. The CDR3 nucleotides read TGTGCCAGCACCTCGGACAGGTGGTACACCGGGGAGCTGTTTTTT. It encodes CASTSDRWYTGELFF. The chain recombines TRBV28 with TRBJ2-2; 7 bases are shared with TRBD1. V shed 7 bases, J shed 3 bases, and the junction held 8 bases outside the gene matches. The CDR3 is 15 residues long. CDR1 and CDR2 from the germline V gene are MDHEN and SYDVKM.

CDR3 residues: CAISEQWSQRGTQYF. The CDR3 bases are TGTGCCATCAGTGAGCAGTGGAGCCAGCGTGGGACCCAGTACTTC. The V and J genes are TRBV10-3 and TRBJ2-5; D is uncertain. The ends were cut back, 2 bases at V and 7 bases at J, with 17 bases in the middle. CDR1 is ENHRY, CDR2 SYGVKD, per germline. The CDR3 runs to 15 residues.

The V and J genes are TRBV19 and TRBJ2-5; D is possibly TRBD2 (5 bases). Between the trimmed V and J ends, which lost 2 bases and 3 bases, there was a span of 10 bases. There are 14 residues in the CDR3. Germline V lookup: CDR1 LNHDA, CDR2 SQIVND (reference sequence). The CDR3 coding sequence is TGTGCCAGTAGTATAATGACGGGGAAAGAGACCCAGTACTTC. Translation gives CASSIMTGKETQYF.

CDR3 region: CASRSPGQGTDTQYF. In DNA, the CDR3 is TGTGCCAGCAGATCGCCCGGACAGGGAACAGATACGCAGTATTTT. This chain joins TRBV28 and TRBJ2-3; 8 bases are a match to TRBD1. The CDR3 sequence is 15 residues long. Per germline, CDR1 MDHEN and CDR2 SYDVKM. J gave up 3 bases and V 6 bases, and 8 bases lay outside the gene matches.

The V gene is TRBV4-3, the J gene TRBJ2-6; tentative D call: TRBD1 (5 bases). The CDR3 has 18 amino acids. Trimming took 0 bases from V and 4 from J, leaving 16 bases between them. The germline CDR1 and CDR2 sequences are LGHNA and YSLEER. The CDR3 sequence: CASSQDPIPGSGANVLTF. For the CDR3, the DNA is TGCGCCAGCAGCCAAGACCCAATTCCAGGGTCCGGGGCCAACGTCCTGACTTTC.

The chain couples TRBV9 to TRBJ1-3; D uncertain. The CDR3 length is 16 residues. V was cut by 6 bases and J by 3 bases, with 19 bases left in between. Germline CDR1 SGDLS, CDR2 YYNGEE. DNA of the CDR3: TGTGCCAGCACCTCGGTTGGCGGAAATTATGGAAACACCATATATTTT. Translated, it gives CASTSVGGNYGNTIYF.

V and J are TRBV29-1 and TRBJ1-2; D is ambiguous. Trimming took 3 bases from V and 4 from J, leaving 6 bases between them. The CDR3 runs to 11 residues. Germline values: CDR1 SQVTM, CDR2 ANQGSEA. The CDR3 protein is CSVEPVYGYTF. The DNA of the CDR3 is TGCAGCGTTGAGCCGGTCTATGGCTACACCTTC.

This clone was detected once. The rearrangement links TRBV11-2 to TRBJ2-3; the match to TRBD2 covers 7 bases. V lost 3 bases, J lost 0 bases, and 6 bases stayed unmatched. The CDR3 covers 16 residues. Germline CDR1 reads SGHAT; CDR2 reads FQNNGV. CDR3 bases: TGTGCCAGCAGCTTGACCAGCGGGATTAGCACAGATACGCAGTATTTT. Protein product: CASSLTSGISTDTQYF. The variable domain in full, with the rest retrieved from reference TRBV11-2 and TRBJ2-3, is EAGVAQSPRYKIIEKRQSVAFWCNPISGHATLYWYQQILGQGPKLLIQFQNNGVVDDSQLPKDRFSAERLKGVDSTLKIQPAKLEDSAVYLCASSLTSGISTDTQYFGPGTRLTVL.

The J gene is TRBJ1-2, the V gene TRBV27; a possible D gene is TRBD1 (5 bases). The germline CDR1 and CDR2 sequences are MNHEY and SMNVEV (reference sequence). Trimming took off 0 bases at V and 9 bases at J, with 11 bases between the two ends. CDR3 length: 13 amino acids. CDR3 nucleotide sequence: TGTGCCAGCAGTTTATCCCCGGGGGGAAGCTACACCTTC. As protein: CASSLSPGGSYTF.

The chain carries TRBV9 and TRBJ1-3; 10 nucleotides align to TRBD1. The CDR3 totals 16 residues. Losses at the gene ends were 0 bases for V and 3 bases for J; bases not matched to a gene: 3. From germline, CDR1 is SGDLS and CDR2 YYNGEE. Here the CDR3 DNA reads TGTGCCAGCAGCGTAGAAGGGACAGGGGTTGGAAACACCATATATTTT. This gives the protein CASSVEGTGVGNTIYF.

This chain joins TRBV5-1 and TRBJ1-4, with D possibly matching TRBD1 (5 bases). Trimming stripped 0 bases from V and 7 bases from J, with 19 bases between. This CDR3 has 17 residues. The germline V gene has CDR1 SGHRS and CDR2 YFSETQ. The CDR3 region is CASSLGPRGDKGEKLFF. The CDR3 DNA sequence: TGCGCCAGCAGCTTGGGCCCCCGGGGGGATAAAGGTGAAAAACTGTTTTTT.

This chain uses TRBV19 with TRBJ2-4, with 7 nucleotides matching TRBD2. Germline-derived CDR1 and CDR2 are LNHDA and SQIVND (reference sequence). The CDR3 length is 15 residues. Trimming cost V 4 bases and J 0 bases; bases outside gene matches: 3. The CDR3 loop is CASSTSGLAKNIQYF. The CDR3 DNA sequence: TGTGCCAGTAGTACTAGCGGTTTAGCCAAAAACATTCAGTACTTC.

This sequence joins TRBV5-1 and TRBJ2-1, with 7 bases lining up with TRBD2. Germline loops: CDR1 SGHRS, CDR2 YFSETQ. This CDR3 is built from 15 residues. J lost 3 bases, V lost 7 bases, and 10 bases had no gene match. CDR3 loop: CASVVGEGGYNEQFF. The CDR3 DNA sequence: TGCGCCAGCGTCGTAGGGGAGGGAGGCTACAATGAGCAGTTCTTC. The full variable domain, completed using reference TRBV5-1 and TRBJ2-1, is KAGVTQTPRYLIKTRGQQVTLSCSPISGHRSVSWYQQTPGQGLQFLFEYFSETQRNKGNFPGRFSGRQFSNSRSEMNVSTLELGDSALYLCASVVGEGGYNEQFFGPGTRLTVL.

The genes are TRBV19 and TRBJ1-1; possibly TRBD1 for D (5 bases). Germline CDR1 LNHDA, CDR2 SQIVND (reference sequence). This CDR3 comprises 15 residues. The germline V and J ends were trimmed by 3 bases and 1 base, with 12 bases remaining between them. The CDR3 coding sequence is TGTGCCAGTAGTATTGGGGCTAGGAAGAACACTGAAGCTTTCTTT. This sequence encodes CASSIGARKNTEAFF.

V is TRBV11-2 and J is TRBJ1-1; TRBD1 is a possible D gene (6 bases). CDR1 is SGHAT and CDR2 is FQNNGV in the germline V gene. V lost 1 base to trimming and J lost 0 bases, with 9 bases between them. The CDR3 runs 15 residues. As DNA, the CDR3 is TGTGCCAGCAGCTTAGTCCAGGGGATGAACACTGAAGCTTTCTTT. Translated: CASSLVQGMNTEAFF. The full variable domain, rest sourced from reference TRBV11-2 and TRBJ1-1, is EAGVAQSPRYKIIEKRQSVAFWCNPISGHATLYWYQQILGQGPKLLIQFQNNGVVDDSQLPKDRFSAERLKGVDSTLKIQPAKLEDSAVYLCASSLVQGMNTEAFFGQGTRLTVV.

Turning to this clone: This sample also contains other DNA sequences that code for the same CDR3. The CDR3 sequence: CASSEAGGRTDTQYF. The CDR3 bases are TGTGCCAGCAGTGAAGCTGGGGGACGCACAGATACGCAGTATTTT. V gene TRBV6-1 combines with J gene TRBJ2-3; D may be TRBD1 or TRBD2 (5 bases each). Per germline, CDR1 MNHNS and CDR2 SASEGT. The V end was cut by 0 bases, the J end by 1 base, with 8 bases between. This CDR3 contains 15 residues.

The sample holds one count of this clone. CDR3: CASSPKGTAGDTEAFF. DNA of the CDR3: TGTGCCAGCAGCCCCAAAGGGACCGCAGGGGACACTGAAGCTTTCTTT. The chain uses TRBV7-6 and TRBJ1-1, with a weak D call TRBD1 (6 bases). The length of the CDR3 is 16 residues. V was cut by 5 bases and J by 3 bases, with 19 bases left in between. The germline V gene encodes CDR1 SGHVS and CDR2 FNYEAQ.

The CDR3 loop is CASSLVTGGQETQYF. As DNA, the CDR3 is TGTGCCAGCAGCTTGGTAACGGGGGGGCAAGAGACCCAGTACTTC. The rearrangement uses TRBV5-5 and TRBJ2-5, with 8 bases identical to TRBD2. The CDR3 extends over 15 amino acids. Germline V gives CDR1 SGHKS, CDR2 YYEKEE (reference sequence). V trimming: 0 bases; J trimming: 2 bases; junction bases outside the gene matches: 3.

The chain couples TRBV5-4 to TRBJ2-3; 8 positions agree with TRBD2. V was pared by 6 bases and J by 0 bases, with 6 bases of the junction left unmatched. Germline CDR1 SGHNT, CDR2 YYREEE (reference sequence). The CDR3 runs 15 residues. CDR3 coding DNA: TGTGCCAGCACCAGGACTAGCTCGAGCACAGATACGCAGTATTTT. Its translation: CASTRTSSSTDTQYF.

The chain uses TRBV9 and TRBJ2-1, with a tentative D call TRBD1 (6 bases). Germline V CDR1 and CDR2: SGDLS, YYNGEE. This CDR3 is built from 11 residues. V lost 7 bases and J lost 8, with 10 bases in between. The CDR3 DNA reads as TGTGCCAGCGGGGGCCTGGATGAGCAGTTCTTC. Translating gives CASGGLDEQFF.

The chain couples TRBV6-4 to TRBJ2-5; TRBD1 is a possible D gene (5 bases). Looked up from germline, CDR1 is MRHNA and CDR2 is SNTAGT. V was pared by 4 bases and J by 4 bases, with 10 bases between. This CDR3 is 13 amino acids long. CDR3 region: CASSARGGETQYF. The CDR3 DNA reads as TGTGCCAGCAGTGCAAGGGGTGGAGAGACCCAGTACTTC.

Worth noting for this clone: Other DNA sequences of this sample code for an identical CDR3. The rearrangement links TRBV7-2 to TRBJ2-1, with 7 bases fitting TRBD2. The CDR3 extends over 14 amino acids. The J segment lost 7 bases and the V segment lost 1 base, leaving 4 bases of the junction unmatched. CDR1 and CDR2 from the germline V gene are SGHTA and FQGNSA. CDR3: CASSLGGLVNEQFF. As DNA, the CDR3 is TGTGCCAGCAGCTTAGGCGGACTAGTGAATGAGCAGTTCTTC.